Shown below are 30 T cell receptor beta chains from a single sample sequenced in a study of blood T cell repertoires in COVID-19. Produced via immunoSEQ multiplex PCR; TCRdb's table is partial and in-frame only. This sample has about 320,000 clones, with about 85% found just once. The material sequenced was PBMCs or T cells enriched from blood (not recorded which). These receptors all stem from a woman aged 25-40 years who had been exposed to COVID-19.

The CDR3 loop is CASSVNHANSPLHF. In nucleotides, the CDR3 is TGTGCCAGCAGCGTAAACCATGCGAATTCACCCCTCCACTTT. The gene calls are TRBV9 and TRBJ1-6; D remains ambiguous. The ends were cut back, 1 base at V and 7 bases at J, with 9 bases in the middle. The CDR3 length is 14 residues. CDR1 and CDR2 (germline): SGDLS, YYNGEE.

In this sample, this clone turned up many times. The genes are TRBV10-1 and TRBJ2-7; 7 nucleotides match TRBD1. CDR3 size: 15 residues. The J segment lost 6 bases and the V segment lost 4 bases, leaving 12 bases of the junction unmatched. The germline CDR1 and CDR2 sequences are WNHNN and SYGVQD (reference sequence). Here the CDR3 DNA reads TGCGCCAGCAGTGCCCAGGGGGTTTCATGCTGCGAGCAGTACTTC. This gives the protein CASSAQGVSCCEQYF.

There are many counts of this clone. Other DNA sequences of this sample code for an identical CDR3. The CDR3 is CASSPNSGSYNEQFF. For the CDR3, the DNA is TGTGCCAGCAGCCCTAATTCGGGGTCCTACAATGAGCAGTTCTTC. The genes are TRBV27 and TRBJ2-1; weak D call: TRBD2 (5 bases). V lost 6 bases, J lost 1 base, and 13 bases lay in between. This CDR3 comprises 15 residues. Per the germline V gene, CDR1 is MNHEY and CDR2 is SMNVEV (reference sequence).

V usage is TRBV10-1 and J usage is TRBJ2-2; possible D gene TRBD2, 5 bases. Trimming left V 7 bases short and J 2 bases short, with 8 bases between. Per the germline V gene, CDR1 is WNHNN and CDR2 is SYGVQD (reference sequence). This CDR3 is built from 13 residues. This CDR3 is CASTGVNTGELFF. CDR3 bases: TGCGCCAGCACCGGGGTTAACACCGGGGAGCTGTTTTTT.

A single count supports this clone. This chain joins TRBV3-1 (or the pseudogene TRBV3-2) and TRBJ1-1; D possibly corresponds to TRBD1 (6 bases). The CDR3 loop spans 13 amino acids. Germline V gene sequence: CDR1 LGHDT, CDR2 YNNKEL (reference sequence). With 5 bases removed from V and 6 bases from J, the gap between germline ends came to 13 bases. CDR3 coding DNA: TGTGCCAGCAGCGCCAGGGGTTCGGCTGAAGCTTTCTTT. Amino acids: CASSARGSAEAFF.

This chain links TRBV7-9 with TRBJ1-5, with TRBD1 identical over 9 bases. The germline V gene encodes CDR1 SEHNR and CDR2 FQNEAQ (reference sequence). The CDR3 is made up of 13 amino acids. With V trimmed by 8 bases and J by 7 bases, 6 bases remained unmatched. CDR3 in amino acids: CASGRQGDQPQHF. The CDR3 DNA reads TGTGCCAGCGGTAGACAGGGGGACCAGCCCCAGCATTTT.

This sequence joins TRBV11-2 and TRBJ1-3; D not certain. This CDR3 has 13 residues. Germline CDR1 and CDR2: SGHAT and FQNNGV. Trimming took 5 bases from V and 0 from J, leaving 5 bases between them. CDR3 sequence: CASSDISGNTIYF. The CDR3 DNA follows: TGTGCCAGCAGCGACATCTCTGGAAACACCATATATTTT.

This sequence joins TRBV30 and TRBJ1-5; D might be TRBD1 (6 bases). Trimming left V 3 bases short and J 10 bases short, with 22 bases between. The CDR3 has 15 amino acids. The germline V gene encodes CDR1 GTSNPN and CDR2 SVGIG (reference sequence). CDR3 loop: CAWSLSTGARSPQHF. CDR3 coding DNA: TGTGCCTGGAGCCTCTCGACAGGCGCGAGAAGTCCCCAGCATTTT.

The chain couples TRBV11-1 to TRBJ1-2; tentative D call: TRBD1 (5 bases). The CDR3 has 14 amino acids. Germline CDR1 is SGHAT and CDR2 is FQDESV (reference sequence). V lost 2 bases to trimming and J lost 2 bases, with 9 bases between them. CDR3 amino acids: CASSLSHRNYGYTF. The DNA for the CDR3 is TGTGCCAGCAGCTTAAGTCACAGGAACTATGGCTACACCTTC.

The V and J genes are TRBV18 and TRBJ2-3, with 7 bases matching TRBD2. From germline, CDR1 is KGHSH and CDR2 LQKENI. V shed 6 bases, J shed 7 bases, and the junction held 13 bases outside the gene matches. There are 15 residues in the CDR3. Here the CDR3 reads CASSSDSGEGNTQYF. The DNA of the CDR3 is TGTGCCAGCTCTTCGGACTCTGGGGAGGGGAATACGCAGTATTTT. Combining the CDR3 with reference TRBV18 and TRBJ2-3 gives the whole variable domain NAGVMQNPRHLVRRRGQEARLRCSPMKGHSHVYWYRQLPEEGLKFMVYLQKENIIDESGMPKERFSAEFPKEGPSILRIQQVVRGDSAAYFCASSSDSGEGNTQYFGPGTRLTVL.

This chain uses TRBV19 with TRBJ2-5; 12 bases line up with TRBD2. Germline lookup yields CDR1 LNHDA and CDR2 SQIVND (reference sequence). This CDR3 contains 15 residues. Trimming at V came to 5 bases and at J to 5 bases, leaving 6 bases not matched to a gene. CDR3 sequence reads: CASSPLAGGRETQYF. DNA of the CDR3: TGTGCCAGTAGTCCCCTAGCGGGAGGGCGGGAGACCCAGTACTTC.

The CDR3 DNA reads as TGTGCCAGCAGCTCACAGGGGGCTGGCGGAAACACCTTC. Its translation: CASSSQGAGGNTF. V is TRBV5-6 and J is TRBJ1-2; TRBD1 agrees at 9 bases. Trimming cost V 3 bases and J 12 bases; bases outside gene matches: 9. Germline V gene sequence: CDR1 SGHDT, CDR2 YYEEEE. The CDR3 is made up of 13 amino acids.

The chain joins TRBV28 to TRBJ2-2, with TRBD1 as a possible D gene (6 bases). Trimming pared 5 bases from V and 2 bases from J, leaving 15 bases between. This CDR3 has 16 residues. Looked up from germline, CDR1 is MDHEN and CDR2 is SYDVKM. CDR3 loop: CASSAAPDRNTGELFF. DNA of the CDR3: TGTGCCAGCAGTGCCGCGCCGGACAGAAACACCGGGGAGCTGTTTTTT. Combining the CDR3 with reference TRBV28 and TRBJ2-2 gives the whole variable domain DVKVTQSSRYLVKRTGEKVFLECVQDMDHENMFWYRQDPGLGLRLIYFSYDVKMKEKGDIPEGYSVSREKKERFSLILESASTNQTSMYLCASSAAPDRNTGELFFGEGSRLTVL.

This chain connects TRBV19 to TRBJ1-1; D may be TRBD1 (6 bases). Germline CDR1 reads LNHDA; CDR2 reads SQIVND (reference sequence). The CDR3 runs 15 residues. With 6 bases removed from V and 1 base from J, the gap between germline ends came to 15 bases. As DNA, the CDR3 is TGTGCCAGTAGACAACCGGGACAAAGGAACACTGAAGCTTTCTTT. It translates to CASRQPGQRNTEAFF.

V and J are TRBV9 and TRBJ2-4; 8 bases map to TRBD2. The junction had 17 bases not matched to a gene; V was cut back by 4 bases and J by 2 bases. The germline CDR1 and CDR2 sequences are SGDLS and YYNGEE. CDR3 length: 19 residues. CDR3: CASSPTPIFSGVPKNIQYF. The CDR3 DNA reads TGTGCCAGCAGCCCAACCCCGATTTTTAGCGGGGTACCCAAAAACATTCAGTACTTC.

J is TRBJ2-3 and V is TRBV7-8; 11 bases line up with TRBD2. The length of the CDR3 is 19 residues. V trimming: 4 bases; J trimming: 6 bases; junction bases outside the gene matches: 18. CDR1 is SGHVS, CDR2 FQNEAQ, per germline. The CDR3 DNA sequence: TGTGCCAGCAGCTCAAAGGCCAGGGGGACTAGCGGCTATTTCGATACGCAGTATTTT. This translates into CASSSKARGTSGYFDTQYF.

Many counts were recorded for this clone. The gene calls are TRBV4-3 and TRBJ2-2, with 10 bases fitting TRBD1. J was trimmed by 6 bases and V by 1 base; bases with no gene match: 8. The germline CDR1 and CDR2 sequences are LGHNA and YSLEER. The CDR3 is 17 amino acids. The CDR3, as DNA: TGCGCCAGCAGCCAAGCCGGGACAGGGGCTCTAGCCGGGGAGCTGTTTTTT. It encodes CASSQAGTGALAGELFF.

This clone was seen only once. The chain has TRBV7-9 and TRBJ1-1, with 7 bases lining up with TRBD1. V lost 5 bases and J lost 11; bases outside the gene matches: 5. This CDR3 is built from 11 residues. In germline, CDR1 is SEHNR, CDR2 FQNEAQ (reference sequence). The DNA for the CDR3 is TGTGCCAGCAGCCCCGAGGGGGCGGCTTTCTTT. It codes for CASSPEGAAFF.

V is TRBV24-1 and J is TRBJ2-7, with 9 bases that match TRBD1. Germline CDR1 is KGHDR and CDR2 is SFDVKD. V dropped 4 bases and J dropped 4; count of bases not matched to a gene: 10. The CDR3 is 16 residues long. The CDR3 reads CATSDHRDRVKYEQYF. CDR3 sequence (DNA): TGTGCCACCAGTGACCACCGGGACAGGGTTAAGTACGAGCAGTACTTC.

The V and J genes are TRBV7-2 and TRBJ1-1; D gene ambiguous. Germline lookup yields CDR1 SGHTA and CDR2 FQGNSA. With 1 base removed from V and 8 bases from J, the gap between germline ends came to 8 bases. The CDR3 length is 12 residues. The CDR3 here is CASSLDAGEAFF. CDR3 in DNA: TGTGCCAGCAGCTTAGACGCAGGCGAAGCTTTCTTT.

CDR3 sequence (DNA): TGTGCCACCAGCAGCGGGAGCAGGGAGACCCAGTACTTC. It translates to CATSSGSRETQYF. This chain joins TRBV15 and TRBJ2-5; D is perhaps TRBD2 (6 bases). Per the germline V gene, CDR1 is LNHNV and CDR2 is YYDKDF (reference sequence). V was pared by 3 bases and J by 5 bases, with 10 bases between. The CDR3 consists of 13 residues.

The chain is built from TRBV6-2 or TRBV6-3 and TRBJ2-5; TRBD1 is a possible D gene (5 bases). Germline CDR1 is MNHEY and CDR2 is SVGEGT. The CDR3 length is 13 residues. Deletions cut 3 bases from V and 5 bases from J, with 10 bases between. In DNA, the CDR3 is TGTGCCAGCAGTTATCTGGGGCAGGAGACCCAGTACTTC. Translation gives CASSYLGQETQYF.

The chain uses TRBV19 and TRBJ2-1; TRBD2 aligns across 12 bases. The CDR3 has 15 residues. Germline CDR1 LNHDA, CDR2 SQIVND (reference sequence). V dropped 1 base and J dropped 9; count of bases not matched to a gene: 4. This CDR3 reads CASSIGLAGAGEQFF. CDR3 DNA sequence: TGTGCCAGTAGTATAGGACTAGCGGGGGCGGGTGAGCAGTTCTTC.

V gene TRBV24-1 combines with J gene TRBJ2-3; 7 bases align to TRBD1. CDR1 is KGHDR, CDR2 SFDVKD, per germline. The CDR3 spans 19 residues. Germline trimming cut 1 base from V and 6 bases from J; bases unmatched to any gene: 18. CDR3 DNA sequence: TGTGCCACCAGTGATTTAGGTCGGAGTTCGGGCAGGGGGACCGATACGCAGTATTTT. It translates to CATSDLGRSSGRGTDTQYF.

This rearrangement joins TRBV3-1 (or the pseudogene TRBV3-2) to TRBJ2-2; a weak D match, TRBD1 (5 bases). The germline gives CDR1 LGHDT, CDR2 YNNKEL (reference sequence). The germline V and J ends were trimmed by 0 bases and 7 bases, with 9 bases remaining between them. The CDR3 contains 14 residues. This CDR3 is CASSQDKGYGELFF. CDR3 sequence (DNA): TGTGCCAGCAGCCAAGATAAGGGGTACGGGGAGCTGTTTTTT.

The J gene is TRBJ2-4, the V gene TRBV9; 12 bases align to TRBD2. The CDR3 is 15 amino acids. V lost 4 bases, J lost 10 bases, and 9 bases stayed unmatched. Germline CDR1 SGDLS, CDR2 YYNGEE. The CDR3 sequence: CASSLRVTSGRIQYF. DNA of the CDR3: TGTGCCAGCAGCTTAAGAGTAACTAGCGGGAGGATTCAGTACTTC.

This sequence joins TRBV28 and TRBJ1-1, with D unclear. Trimming left V 2 bases short and J 6 bases short, with 10 bases between. This CDR3 spans 13 amino acids. Germline assignment: CDR1 MDHEN and CDR2 SYDVKM. As DNA, the CDR3 is TGTGCCAGCAGTTTACCCGTTATCCCTGAAGCTTTCTTT. Its translation: CASSLPVIPEAFF. The full variable domain, with the rest looked up from reference TRBV28 and TRBJ1-1, is DVKVTQSSRYLVKRTGEKVFLECVQDMDHENMFWYRQDPGLGLRLIYFSYDVKMKEKGDIPEGYSVSREKKERFSLILESASTNQTSMYLCASSLPVIPEAFFGQGTRLTVV.

This chain links TRBV30 with TRBJ2-7; 7 bases fit TRBD1. Germline CDR1 is GTSNPN and CDR2 is SVGIG (reference sequence). V gave up 1 base and J gave up 4 bases; unmatched junction bases: 1. This CDR3 has 12 residues. For the CDR3, the DNA is TGTGCCTGGAGTGGACAGGGTTACGAGCAGTACTTC. Translated: CAWSGQGYEQYF.

DNA for the CDR3: TGTGCCTCTATAGCGGGGAGCTCTGGAAACACCATATATTTT. This translates into CASIAGSSGNTIYF. The rearrangement links TRBV19 to TRBJ1-3; no clear D gene. The CDR3 consists of 14 residues. Germline CDR1 reads LNHDA; CDR2 reads SQIVND (reference sequence). The V end lost 11 bases, the J end lost 0 bases, and 14 bases lay between the germline ends.

This chain connects TRBV6-1 to TRBJ2-6; 7 bases align to TRBD1. Germline CDR1 MNHNS, CDR2 SASEGT. The CDR3 has 17 residues. Losses at the gene ends were 3 bases for V and 0 bases for J; bases not matched to a gene: 5. Here the CDR3 DNA reads TGTGCCAGCAGTGAGCCACCAGGGGGCTCTGGGGCCAACGTCCTGACTTTC. Translation gives CASSEPPGGSGANVLTF.